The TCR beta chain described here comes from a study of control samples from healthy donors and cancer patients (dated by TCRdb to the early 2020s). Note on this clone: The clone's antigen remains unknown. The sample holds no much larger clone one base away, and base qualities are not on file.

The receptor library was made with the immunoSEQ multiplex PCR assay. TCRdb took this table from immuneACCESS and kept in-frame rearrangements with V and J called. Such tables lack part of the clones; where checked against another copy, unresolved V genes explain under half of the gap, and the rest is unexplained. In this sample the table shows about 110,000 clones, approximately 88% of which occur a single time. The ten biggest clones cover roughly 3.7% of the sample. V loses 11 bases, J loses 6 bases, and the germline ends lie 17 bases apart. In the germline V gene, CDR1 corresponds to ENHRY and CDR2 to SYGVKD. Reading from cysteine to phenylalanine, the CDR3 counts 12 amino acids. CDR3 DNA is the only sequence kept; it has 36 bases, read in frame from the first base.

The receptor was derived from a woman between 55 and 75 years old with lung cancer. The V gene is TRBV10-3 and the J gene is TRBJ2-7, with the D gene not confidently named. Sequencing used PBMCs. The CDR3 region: CASRTEPREQYF. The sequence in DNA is TGTGCCTCACGGACGGAACCCCGCGAGCAGTACTTC.